This T cell receptor (beta chain) was sequenced for a study of blood T cells in healthy people across ages. Study findings and constraints: Long-lived donors had more naive CD4+ cells and higher diversity than aged donors.

As to this clonotype: The target antigen is unknown.

Trimming pared 4 bases from V and 16 bases from J, leaving 21 bases between. Per germline, CDR1 SGDLS and CDR2 YYNGEE. This CDR3 has 13 amino acids. A J-beta primer mix and a sample-barcoded 5' primer were used in a second PCR of about 7 to 12 cycles. With 12 random nucleotides, a template-switch adaptor tagged each individual cDNA molecule. From the 5' RACE reads, TCRdb called clonotypes with MiXCR, one entry per CDR3 protein. The table shows around 520,000 distinct CDR3 sequences, with about 26% occurring only once. These data were also filed under a second study, of T cells of mothers and their children.

Specimen: blood. The rearrangement joins TRBV9 to TRBJ2-1; TRBD1 or TRBD2 may be the D gene (5 bases each). The source of this sequence is a boy aged 2-9 years in good health. In DNA form, the CDR3 reads TGTGCCAGCAGCTTAGGGGTTTCTAGCCCCCAATTCTTC. The encoded protein is CASSLGVSSPQFF.